This is a list of T cell receptor beta chains from one sample in a study of blood T cell repertoires in COVID-19. Data came from immunoSEQ multiplex PCR; TCRdb stores just in-frame clones and leaves some out. The sample contains around 100,000 clones, around 85% of which appear only once. The sequenced sample consisted of PBMCs or T cells enriched from blood (not recorded which). The receptors were sampled from a woman in her 50s who had recovered from COVID-19. The CDR3 runs from the conserved cysteine through the conserved F or W. The order of the fields is J gene, clone size, V gene, D gene, CDR3 DNA, CDR3 protein. D genes are given only for firm matches. Rows give clone size only sometimes, using once, few, many, or a class for an expanded clone.

>TRBJ1-2|-|TRBV28|-
TGTGCCAGCAGCCCAACTGCTTTGGGCAGGAAAATTGGGTATGGCTACACCTTC
CASSPTALGRKIGYGYTF
>TRBJ1-3|few|TRBV6-1|-
TGTGCCAGCAGTGAAGTCGCGGCCTTATCTGGAAACACCATATATTTT
CASSEVAALSGNTIYF
>TRBJ2-5|-|TRBV7-7|-
TGTGCCAGCAGCTTAGGTACAGGAATGGTGGAGACCCAGTACTTC
CASSLGTGMVETQYF
>TRBJ2-1|-|TRBV5-4|TRBD1
TGTGCCAGCAGCTTAGGGGGCGTAAGTCCCTACAATGAGCAGTTCTTC
CASSLGGVSPYNEQFF
>TRBJ2-3|-|TRBV3-1/TRBV3-2|-
TGTGCCAGCAGCGAAGTCAGGGGGGCAGATACGCAGTATTTT
CASSEVRGADTQYF
>TRBJ2-1|-|TRBV6-1|TRBD2
TGTGCCAGCAGTGAATTTCCGACTAGCGGGGGGGCCTCAAATGAGCAGTTCTTC
CASSEFPTSGGASNEQFF
>TRBJ1-2|few|TRBV10-3|TRBD1
TGTGCCATCAGTGAAGACAGGGGTGATGGCTACACCTTC
CAISEDRGDGYTF
>TRBJ1-1|-|TRBV3-1/TRBV3-2|-
TGTGCCAGCAGCCCTACTACGACAGTTTTCACTGAAGCTTTCTTT
CASSPTTTVFTEAFF
>TRBJ2-1|-|TRBV3-1/TRBV3-2|TRBD1
TGTGCCAGCAGCTCCTGGGACAGGGCGCGGAATGAGCAGTTCTTC
CASSSWDRARNEQFF
>TRBJ2-2|once|TRBV5-1|-
TGCGCCAGCAGCTTGGCAGTGGCGAACACCGGGGAGCTGTTTTTT
CASSLAVANTGELFF
>TRBJ2-3|-|TRBV3-1/TRBV3-2|TRBD2
TGTGCCAGCAGCCAAAGCGGGAGCGGCACAGATACGCAGTATTTT
CASSQSGSGTDTQYF
>TRBJ2-7|-|TRBV28|TRBD1
TGTGCCAGCGCTGGGACAGTTACCTGGGGCGAGCAGTACTTC
CASAGTVTWGEQYF
>TRBJ2-6|few|TRBV5-1|-
TGCGCCAGCAGCGCGGGACGAGCCAACGTCCTGACTTTC
CASSAGRANVLTF
>TRBJ1-6|-|TRBV19|-
TGTGCCAGTCATTCAACCCCCGGAGATTCACCCCTCCACTTT
CASHSTPGDSPLHF
>TRBJ2-3|-|TRBV9|-
TGTGCCAGCAGCGTCACACCTAGCACAGATACGCAGTATTTT
CASSVTPSTDTQYF
>TRBJ1-1|-|TRBV2|-
TGTGCCATCCTGCCGGGCAGGGAGAACACTGAAGCTTTCTTT
CAILPGRENTEAFF
>TRBJ1-4|-|TRBV30|-
TGTGCCTGGGTCCAGGGAGGAAAACTGTTTTTT
CAWVQGGKLFF